The clone carrying this T cell receptor beta chain was recorded a few times. Its antigen is unidentified. The run of the v3.0 immunoSEQ assay was at survey level. Assay: immunoSEQ multiplex PCR; the TCRdb copy retains only in-frame clones and omits some. The table lists about 23,000 clones, 83% of them singletons. From germline, CDR1 is MGHRA and CDR2 YSYEKL. The CDR3 consists of 14 residues. Trimming left V 0 bases short and J 1 base short, with 6 bases between. The entry originates in a study of long-term antiretroviral therapy in people with HIV. General study findings and limits: Viral resistance, ART adherence and therapy changes all lacked available data.

Source: unsorted PBMCs, taken 0.4 years after starting antiretroviral therapy. The sequence derives from a man between 50 and 59 years old with HIV. J is TRBJ1-2 and V is TRBV4-1; no firm D call. For the CDR3, the DNA is TGCGCCAGCAGCCAAGAGGGGATTAACTATGGCTACACCTTC. This sequence encodes CASSQEGINYGYTF.